This T cell receptor beta chain appears in the sequencing data of a study of blood T cell repertoires in COVID-19. Study details: From T cells, B-cell-depleted T cells, or PBMCs came the material, which was cDNA or gDNA.

The study recruited people aged about 18 to 89 years across approximately 24 US areas. Researchers sorted participants into cohorts using their self-reported clinical history. Sequencing used immunoSEQ multiplex PCR; TCRdb keeps in-frame clones, though not all of them. There are about 280,000 clones in the sample; 85% to 90% occur only once, and about 1.8% lies in the top ten. Germline-derived CDR1 and CDR2 are SQVTM and ANQGSEA. The CDR3 contains 14 residues. J gave up 7 bases and V 5 bases, and 10 bases lay outside the gene matches. The clonotype originates from a woman aged 18-29 years with acute COVID-19. The V call is TRBV29-1, the J call TRBJ2-5, with TRBD2 matching over 10 bases. Sequenced input: PBMCs or T cells enriched from blood (not recorded which). In DNA, the CDR3 is TGCAGCGTTTTTCTAGCGGGAGTCGGAGGGACCCAGTACTTC. Translated, it gives CSVFLAGVGGTQYF.